A selection of T cell receptor beta chains follows, all from one sample in a study of blood T cell repertoires in COVID-19. Clones were read by immunoSEQ multiplex PCR, and TCRdb kept only the in-frame ones, dropping some. The data hold roughly 110,000 clones, with approximately 85% observed a single time. Material for sequencing was peripheral blood. The receptors shown here come from a woman aged 55-70 years with COVID-19, enrolled during active disease. The CDR3 runs from the conserved cysteine through the conserved F or W. A row's size may be missing; if present it is once, few, many or a size class.

v_call,j_call,clone_size,cdr3_aa
TRBV19,TRBJ2-3,NA,CASSIVMSGGRDTQYF
TRBV6-2/TRBV6-3,TRBJ1-2,NA,CASSAMAVDGYTF
TRBV28,TRBJ1-5,NA,CASRDRGFSNQPQHF
TRBV6-5,TRBJ1-5,NA,CASRRDRGPHQPQHF
TRBV27,TRBJ1-2,many,CASSLTGGVYGYTF
TRBV27,TRBJ2-4,NA,CASSLTGGSGNIQYF
TRBV7-8,TRBJ1-1,NA,CASSFAPKRDAEAFF
TRBV5-4,TRBJ1-2,NA,CASSLPGQADYGYTF
TRBV4-2,TRBJ2-3,NA,CASSHDPTDRGSTDTQYF
TRBV5-1,TRBJ2-1,NA,CASSFETTSDEQFF
TRBV2,TRBJ1-2,NA,CASSVWVGNTEDYGYTF
TRBV25-1,TRBJ1-2,many,CASSEWDRVNYGYTF
TRBV20-1,TRBJ2-5,NA,CSASRPLRDRWKETQYF
TRBV7-6,TRBJ2-3,NA,CASSPGLALSTDTQYF
TRBV7-9,TRBJ1-2,NA,CASSFRGNGYTF
TRBV7-8,TRBJ2-1,once,CASSTRTDRNEQFF
TRBV4-1,TRBJ1-3,medium-sized,CASSQDTGPGNTIYF
TRBV7-2,TRBJ2-1,NA,CASSSSYHEQFF
TRBV4-3,TRBJ1-4,NA,CASSQGTGGIGTNEKLFF
TRBV7-9,TRBJ2-1,NA,CASSSPGLSTSHNEQFF
TRBV29-1,TRBJ2-3,NA,CSVLGRGPFPDTQYF
TRBV5-1,TRBJ2-2,NA,CASSPRQAGTTGELFF
TRBV5-3,TRBJ1-6,NA,CARSWAGVLYNSPLHF